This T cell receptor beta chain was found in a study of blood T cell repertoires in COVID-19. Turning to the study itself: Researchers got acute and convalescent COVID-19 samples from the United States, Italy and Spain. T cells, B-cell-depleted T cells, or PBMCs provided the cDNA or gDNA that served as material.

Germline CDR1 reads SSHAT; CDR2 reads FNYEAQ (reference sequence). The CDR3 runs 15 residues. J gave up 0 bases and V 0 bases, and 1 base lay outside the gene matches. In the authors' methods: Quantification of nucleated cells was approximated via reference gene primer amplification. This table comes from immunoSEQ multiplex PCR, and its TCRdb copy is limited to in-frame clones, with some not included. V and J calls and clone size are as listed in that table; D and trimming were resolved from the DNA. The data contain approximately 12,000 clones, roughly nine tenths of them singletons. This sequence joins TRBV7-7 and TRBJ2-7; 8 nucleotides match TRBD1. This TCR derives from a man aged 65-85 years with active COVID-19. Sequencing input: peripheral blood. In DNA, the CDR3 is TGTGCCAGCAGCTTAGCAACAGGGGGCTCCTACGAGCAGTACTTC. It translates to CASSLATGGSYEQYF.